This T cell receptor (beta chain) is drawn from a study of T cell responses to AZD1222 COVID-19 vaccine. Study in general: Pooled samples include second doses given at about 4 or 12 weeks.

The data were produced by immunoSEQ multiplex PCR, yet TCRdb's version contains in-frame clones alone and is incomplete. The data contain tens of thousands of clones, roughly 90% of them singletons. Germline lookup yields CDR1 LNHNV and CDR2 YYDKDF (reference sequence). This CDR3 region has 15 residues. V was shortened by 0 bases and J by 6 bases, with 12 bases between the two germline ends. Notes on this clone: The antigen is unknown.

Study-wide findings and caveats: Spike-specific TCR repertoires showed rising breadth and depth after two AZD1222 doses. Without day 14 samples, only post-peak T cell repertoires were studied.

V gene TRBV15 combines with J gene TRBJ1-5, with a possible D match to TRBD1 (5 bases). This TCR derives from an adult in good health. This sample comprised peripheral blood, obtained on day 0 of AZD1222 vaccination. CDR3 sequence: CATSREGSGPQPQHF. The CDR3 coding sequence is TGTGCCACCAGCAGAGAGGGATCAGGGCCTCAGCCCCAGCATTTT.